The next 30 T cell receptor beta chains were all read from a single sample in a study. TCRdb re-called the RT-PCR reads with MiXCR, one entry per CDR3 protein. The sample contains hundreds of thousands of distinct CDR3 sequences, approximately 15% of which appear only once. Input material: memory CD4+ T cells from blood. These receptors originate from a female donor in good health, serving as a healthy control.

In this sample, this clonotype turned up once. The chain joins TRBV30 to TRBJ1-4; a weak D match, TRBD1 (5 bases). Per germline, CDR1 GTSNPN and CDR2 SVGIG (reference sequence). This CDR3 comprises 13 residues. V shed 4 bases and J shed 4 bases, with 10 bases lying between them. In DNA form, the CDR3 reads TGTGCCTGGATGGGACGGCTTAATGAAAAACTGTTTTTT. It is translated as CAWMGRLNEKLFF.

This clonotype was detected a few times. The chain employs TRBV6-1 and TRBJ2-1, with D tentatively TRBD1 (6 bases). Trimming removed 4 bases from V and 2 bases from J, with 15 bases in between. The CDR3 covers 16 residues. Per germline, CDR1 MNHNS and CDR2 SASEGT. The CDR3 here is CASSGHRVETYNEQFF. CDR3 sequence (DNA): TGTGCCAGCAGTGGCCACAGGGTGGAGACCTACAATGAGCAGTTCTTC.

The CDR3 DNA sequence: TGTGCCATCAGTGGAACTAGAGGAGAGACCCAGTACTTC. Translation: CAISGTRGETQYF. The chain uses TRBV10-3 and TRBJ2-5, with D tentatively TRBD2 (5 bases). Germline V CDR1 and CDR2: ENHRY, SYGVKD. V lost 4 bases and J 4 bases, leaving 10 bases between the germline ends. The CDR3 totals 13 residues.

This clonotype was observed a handful of times. The chain has TRBV6-5 and TRBJ1-2; D might be TRBD1 (5 bases). Germline V lookup: CDR1 MNHEY, CDR2 SVGAGI. This CDR3 has 15 residues. V lost 1 base to trimming and J lost 4 bases, with 13 bases between them. The DNA for the CDR3 is TGTGCCAGCAGTTACTTTAATGAGGGGATCTATGGCTACACCTTC. This gives the protein CASSYFNEGIYGYTF.

This clonotype came up a few times. The V and J genes are TRBV28 and TRBJ2-2; D remains unclear. The ends were cut back, 4 bases at V and 0 bases at J, with 12 bases in the middle. Germline values: CDR1 MDHEN, CDR2 SYDVKM. The CDR3 has 16 amino acids. The CDR3: CASSSPYSSNTGELFF. The CDR3 DNA follows: TGTGCCAGCAGTTCCCCTTACAGCTCGAACACCGGGGAGCTGTTTTTT.

This clonotype was picked up many times. The chain has TRBV20-1 and TRBJ1-5; no clear D. Germline values: CDR1 DFQATT, CDR2 SNEGSKA (reference sequence). This CDR3 comprises 14 residues. V was shortened by 0 bases and J by 6 bases, with 12 bases between the two germline ends. The CDR3 DNA follows: TGCAGTGCTAGAGAGAGGACCGGCTCTCAGCCCCAGCATTTT. This translates into CSARERTGSQPQHF.

This clonotype was seen repeatedly, ten times or more. This rearrangement joins TRBV7-2 to TRBJ2-7, with D unresolved. Trimming removed 5 bases at V and 3 bases at J, with 14 bases between. Per the germline V gene, CDR1 is SGHTA and CDR2 is FQGNSA. The length of the CDR3 is 14 residues. CDR3 region: CASSEGPMVYEQYF. CDR3 DNA sequence: TGTGCCAGCAGCGAAGGTCCTATGGTCTACGAGCAGTACTTC.

This clonotype was recorded at least ten times. This rearrangement joins TRBV5-1 to TRBJ2-2; 14 nucleotides agree with TRBD2. The CDR3 totals 15 residues. Per germline, CDR1 SGHRS and CDR2 YFSETQ. The V and J ends lost 4 bases and 11 bases, in that order; junction bases with no gene match: 7. The DNA for the CDR3 is TGCGCCAGCAGCCGTGAGGGGACTAGCGGGAGTGAGCTGTTTTTT. Protein sequence: CASSREGTSGSELFF.

The chain combines TRBV9 with TRBJ2-1; D is uncertain. Trimming shortened V by 0 bases and J by 3 bases, and 13 bases separated the two germline ends. CDR1 SGDLS and CDR2 YYNGEE come from the germline V gene. The CDR3 is made up of 16 amino acids. The CDR3 bases are TGTGCCAGCAGCGTAGGGACCTCGACCCGCTACAATGAGCAGTTCTTC. Translating gives CASSVGTSTRYNEQFF. Looking up the rest from reference TRBV9 and TRBJ2-1 gives the full variable domain: DSGVTQTPKHLITATGQRVTLRCSPRSGDLSVYWYQQSLDQGLQFLIQYYNGEERAKGNILERFSAQQFPDLHSELNLSSLELGDSALYFCASSVGTSTRYNEQFFGPGTRLTVL.

There are many counts of this clonotype. This sequence joins TRBV20-1 and TRBJ2-3; 8 bases match TRBD1. The CDR3 has 12 amino acids. V lost 4 bases and J lost 6; bases outside the gene matches: 3. CDR1 is DFQATT, CDR2 SNEGSKA, per germline (reference sequence). The CDR3 sequence: CSANPGGDTQYF. CDR3 nucleotide sequence: TGCAGTGCTAACCCAGGGGGCGATACGCAGTATTTT.

A few counts support this clonotype. The chain uses TRBV7-2 and TRBJ1-4; 10 positions match TRBD1. Germline V gene data show CDR1 as SGHTA and CDR2 as FQGNSA. V was pared by 3 bases and J by 3 bases, with 7 bases of the junction left unmatched. The CDR3 covers 17 residues. CDR3 residues: CASSLRPGQGANEKLFF. The CDR3 bases are TGTGCCAGCAGCTTGCGGCCCGGACAGGGGGCTAATGAAAAACTGTTTTTT.

The chain recombines TRBV12-3 or TRBV12-4 with TRBJ2-1; D unresolved. V gave up 2 bases and J gave up 9 bases, with 11 bases separating them. CDR3 length equals 13 residues. DNA of the CDR3: TGTGCCAGCAGTTTAATAATAAGGACTGAGCAGTTCTTC. This gives the protein CASSLIIRTEQFF.

As concerns this clonotype: This may stem from a read error, because a much larger clone lies one nucleotide away. This chain joins TRBV7-2 and TRBJ1-5; D remains ambiguous. The CDR3 totals 12 residues. CDR1 SGHTA and CDR2 FQGNSA come from the germline V gene. The CDR3 DNA sequence: TGTGCCTGCAGCCAAGGGCGTCAGCCCCAGCATTTT. This encodes CACSQGRQPQHF.

The rearrangement uses TRBV30 and TRBJ1-5; no clear D gene. Per the germline V gene, CDR1 is GTSNPN and CDR2 is SVGIG (reference sequence). Trimming pared 1 base from V and 9 bases from J, leaving 10 bases between. This CDR3 contains 12 residues. The CDR3 reads CAWSDHSGPQHF. The CDR3 DNA sequence: TGTGCCTGGAGTGATCATTCTGGGCCCCAGCATTTT. The full variable domain, its missing parts supplied by reference TRBV30 and TRBJ1-5, is SQTIHQWPATLVQPVGSPLSLECTVEGTSNPNLYWYRQAAGRGLQLLFYSVGIGQISSEVPQNLSASRPQDRQFILSSKKLLLSDSGFYLCAWSDHSGPQHFGDGTRLSIL.

This clonotype appeared many times. The CDR3 loop is CASSYSGRGTRANVLTF. As DNA, the CDR3 is TGTGCCAGCAGTTACTCAGGAAGGGGGACTCGGGCCAACGTCCTGACTTTC. V and J are TRBV6-5 and TRBJ2-6; D may match TRBD1 or TRBD2 (6 bases each). CDR1 MNHEY and CDR2 SVGAGI come from the germline V gene. CDR3 length: 17 amino acids. The V and J ends lost 0 bases and 5 bases respectively, with 14 bases between them.

This clonotype was detected only a few times. This chain uses TRBV7-2 with TRBJ2-7; D gene ambiguous. The V end was cut by 5 bases, the J end by 7 bases, with 12 bases between. Germline V gene lookup returns CDR1 SGHTA and CDR2 FQGNSA. CDR3 length: 12 residues. CDR3 nucleotide sequence: TGTGCCAGCAGCCCCAGATGGGGTGAGCAGTACTTC. It yields the protein CASSPRWGEQYF.

J is TRBJ1-3 and V is TRBV6-2 or TRBV6-3; a weak D match, TRBD1 (5 bases). The germline CDR1 and CDR2 sequences are MNHEY and SVGEGT. Trimming took off 8 bases at V and 0 bases at J, with 17 bases between the two ends. This CDR3 is 16 amino acids long. CDR3 amino acids: CASERNRGPSGNTIYF. CDR3 nucleotide sequence: TGTGCCAGCGAAAGAAACCGGGGCCCCTCTGGAAACACCATATATTTT.

The table lists this clonotype with a few counts. CDR3 loop: CASSLAYSGRALTDTQYF. CDR3 in DNA: TGTGCCAGCAGCTTAGCTTATAGCGGGAGGGCCTTGACAGATACGCAGTATTTT. V and J are TRBV7-8 and TRBJ2-3; 11 positions match TRBD2. The CDR3 is made up of 18 amino acids. The ends lost 0 bases at V and 3 bases at J; junction bases unmatched: 8. Germline V lookup: CDR1 SGHVS, CDR2 FQNEAQ.

This chain joins TRBV12-3 or TRBV12-4 and TRBJ2-1, with D perhaps TRBD1 (6 bases). This CDR3 comprises 16 residues. Trimming removed 6 bases from V and 7 bases from J, with 22 bases in between. The CDR3 DNA sequence: TGTGCCAGCAGCCCCACCGTGGGGGCTGTTACGAATGAGCAGTTCTTC. Encoded protein: CASSPTVGAVTNEQFF.

A remark on this clonotype: This may be a read error: a much more frequent sequence differs by one nucleotide. This chain joins TRBV6-6 and TRBJ2-5; 7 bases align to TRBD2. The CDR3 sequence is 13 residues long. Germline assignment: CDR1 MNHNY and CDR2 SVGAGI (reference sequence). V shed 2 bases, J shed 9 bases, and the junction held 6 bases outside the gene matches. CDR3 in amino acids: CASSYRGREAQYF. The CDR3 DNA is TGTGCCAGCAGTTACAGGGGTCGGGAGGCCCAGTACTTC.

This clonotype appeared a few times. The CDR3 spells CASSLGGGPYEQYF. CDR3 coding DNA: TGTGCCAGCAGCTTAGGCGGGGGGCCGTACGAGCAGTACTTC. The genes are TRBV7-2 and TRBJ2-7; the match to TRBD2 covers 8 bases. J lost 4 bases, V lost 1 base, and 3 bases had no gene match. CDR3 size: 14 residues. Germline values: CDR1 SGHTA, CDR2 FQGNSA.

This chain links TRBV20-1 with TRBJ2-7, with D perhaps given as TRBD1 or TRBD2 (5 bases each). V was pared by 6 bases and J by 5 bases, with 17 bases between. The germline V gene encodes CDR1 DFQATT and CDR2 SNEGSKA (reference sequence). The CDR3 loop spans 13 amino acids. Here the CDR3 DNA reads TGCAGTGCCTGGGACCCTCAAGGCCACGAGCAGTACTTC. It codes for CSAWDPQGHEQYF.

This chain links TRBV28 with TRBJ1-1; 9 bases align to TRBD1. Germline V gene data show CDR1 as MDHEN and CDR2 as SYDVKM. V dropped 7 bases and J dropped 1; count of bases not matched to a gene: 4. CDR3 length: 14 residues. The CDR3 protein is CASILGQGNTEAFF. The CDR3 DNA reads TGTGCCAGCATCTTGGGACAGGGGAACACTGAAGCTTTCTTT.

To note about this clonotype: A clone one base away is much larger, so this may be a read error. V usage is TRBV6-5 and J usage is TRBJ2-1; 8 bases match TRBD1. The CDR3 length is 16 residues. From germline, CDR1 is MNHEY and CDR2 SVGAGI. The CDR3 DNA follows: TGTGACAGCAGTCGAGCATATTTTGACAGGGGCAATGAGCAGTTCTTC. This codes for CDSSRAYFDRGNEQFF.

This clonotype was picked up a small number of times. This chain links TRBV27 with TRBJ2-3; D tentatively fits TRBD1 or TRBD2 (6 bases each). CDR3 size: 13 residues. Trimming pared 8 bases from V and 4 bases from J, leaving 13 bases between. CDR1 is MNHEY and CDR2 is SMNVEV in the germline V gene (reference sequence). The CDR3 sequence is CASHRRGSDTQYF. CDR3 coding DNA: TGTGCCAGCCATAGGAGGGGGTCAGATACGCAGTATTTT.

This clonotype showed up many times. The chain combines TRBV7-2 with TRBJ2-2, with D uncertain. V was cut by 1 base and J by 7 bases, with 4 bases left in between. CDR3 length equals 12 residues. Per germline, CDR1 SGHTA and CDR2 FQGNSA. CDR3 region: CASSLDGGELFF. The CDR3 DNA follows: TGTGCCAGCAGCTTAGACGGCGGGGAGCTGTTTTTT. Full variable domain (rest looked up from reference TRBV7-2 and TRBJ2-2): GAGVSQSPSNKVTEKGKDVELRCDPISGHTALYWYRQSLGQGLEFLIYFQGNSAPDKSGLPSDRFSAERTGGSVSTLTIQRTQQEDSAVYLCASSLDGGELFFGEGSRLTVL.

The sample holds a few counts of this clonotype. The chain carries TRBV29-1 and TRBJ2-5; no reliable D call. V was cut by 2 bases and J by 0 bases, with 7 bases left in between. Germline values: CDR1 SQVTM, CDR2 ANQGSEA. The CDR3 has 13 residues. The DNA for the CDR3 is TGCAGCGTTGAAATGGGCTACCAAGAGACCCAGTACTTC. It encodes CSVEMGYQETQYF.

The V gene is TRBV5-5, the J gene TRBJ1-1; the D gene is possibly TRBD1 (5 bases). The V gene lost 4 bases and the J gene lost 3 bases, with 19 bases spanning the gap. Germline assignment: CDR1 SGHKS and CDR2 YYEKEE (reference sequence). The CDR3 consists of 16 residues. In DNA form, the CDR3 reads TGTGCCAGCAGCCCCGGGGGTACAGTTTCTCACACTGAAGCTTTCTTT. It is translated as CASSPGGTVSHTEAFF.

This clonotype has just a few counts. This chain connects TRBV24-1 to TRBJ2-1; possible D gene TRBD1, 6 bases. The CDR3 runs 13 residues. V lost 7 bases and J 6 bases, leaving 12 bases between the germline ends. Germline V lookup: CDR1 KGHDR, CDR2 SFDVKD. The CDR3 sequence: CATSRLQGNEQFF. The CDR3 region has the DNA TGTGCCACCAGCCGCCTACAGGGCAATGAGCAGTTCTTC.

This clonotype was detected a few times. The chain links TRBV7-9 to TRBJ1-1; D remains ambiguous. CDR1 and CDR2 from the germline V gene are SEHNR and FQNEAQ (reference sequence). Trimming cost V 4 bases and J 4 bases, with 10 bases left between them. This CDR3 is built from 13 residues. The CDR3 loop reads CASSSASTTEAFF. CDR3 DNA sequence: TGTGCCAGCAGCTCCGCAAGTACCACTGAAGCTTTCTTT.